This T cell receptor (beta chain) was retrieved from a study of tumor and adjacent non-tumor tissue in lung cancer listed by TCRdb under 2018. At the level of the whole study: By cancer type, the cohort comprised some 13 adenocarcinoma patients, 2 squamous cell carcinoma patients and 1 small cell lung cancer patient. Among the approximately 15 patients, ages ranged from roughly 31 to 76 years, approximately 10 were men and 5 were women, and disease was TNM stage I to III. In total, sequencing yielded fewer than 150 million productive TCRbeta reads, which works out to an average of about 4.2 million reads per sample. Using bulk TCRbeta repertoires from roughly 14 lung cancer patients, the study set lung tumor tissue side by side with matched distant non-tumor lung tissue. TCRbeta CDR3 sequencing was performed on 25 to 30 paired specimens, with one tumor sample and one normal lung sample collected per patient.

RNA was extracted from bulk unsorted tissue and checked for quality with a NanoDrop ND-1000 and an Agilent 2100. Newly diagnosed lung cancer patients without prior chemotherapy who had been admitted for thoracic surgery in China between August and November 2014 were enrolled as donors. Patients who had received previous radiotherapy or chemotherapy, or who had another concurrent cancer, were excluded from the study. Surgical tissue pieces of about 1-2 cm3 were preserved in RNAlater solution and were kept at -80 degrees C until use. Overall study results and their limits: The top 100 clones accounted for a significantly larger cumulative portion of the repertoire in normal lung than in tumor tissue. TCR diversity (inverse Simpson) was significantly higher in tumor than in normal lung tissue (about 400 vs 180, P = 0.0075, Mann-Whitney U test). Peripheral blood was not sequenced, so blood TCRbeta repertoires were not examined in the lung cancer patients of the study. The methods do not name the sequencing platform or mention unique molecular identifiers. Only 15 or so patients were included in the cohort, and the need for larger samples and more detailed clinical data was noted by the authors. TCR diversity was significantly higher in younger patients, and higher tumor TCR diversity was associated with shorter overall and disease-free survival.

Library prep was done by multiplex PCR. The sequencer listed for this sample is Illumina HiSeq 2500. TCRbeta libraries were constructed through three rounds of nested PCR with primers (Table S4) according to protocols modified from ARM-PCR. Before sequencing, PCR products in the 200-500 bp range were cut out of the gel and cleaned up using the QIAquick gel extraction kit. Concerning the study's data processing: Reads were cleaned with Trimmomatic, merged with FLASH into complete CDR3 sequences, and assigned to V(D)J germline segments with MiTCR. VDJtools was used to compute clonal diversity as the inverse Simpson's index. In-frame sequences without a premature stop codon were defined as productive reads. TCRdb passed the public sequencing reads through fastp at Q25 and MiXCR, retaining productive beta sequences. All rows with the same CDR3 protein become a single entry with the most common DNA and genes. Here the V and J calls rest on TCRdb's processing, not on the authors' analysis. The sample contains fewer than 85,000 distinct CDR3 sequences, over 70% of them found a single time. Roughly 12% of the sample comes from the top ten.

Its CDR3 holds 16 amino acids, cysteine through phenylalanine. Only the CDR3 region is kept as DNA, spanning 48 bases read in frame from base 1. The germline V gene yields SGHRS for CDR1 and YFSETQ for CDR2. V is reduced by 7 bases and J by 0 bases, leaving a spacing of 16 bases between them. Concerning this clonotype itself: The specificity of this receptor is unknown. The record has no base qualities; no much larger clone is one base away.

This receptor was identified in a woman aged 45-65 years with non-small cell lung cancer. In this chain, TRBV5-1 is recombined with TRBJ1-4, with no reliable assignment of the D segment. Sequences were obtained from lung tumor tissue. The nucleotide sequence reads as follows: TGCGCCAGCTGTCCGGGTGGAACAGCAACTAATGAAAAACTGTTTTTT. Its protein is CASCPGGTATNEKLFF.